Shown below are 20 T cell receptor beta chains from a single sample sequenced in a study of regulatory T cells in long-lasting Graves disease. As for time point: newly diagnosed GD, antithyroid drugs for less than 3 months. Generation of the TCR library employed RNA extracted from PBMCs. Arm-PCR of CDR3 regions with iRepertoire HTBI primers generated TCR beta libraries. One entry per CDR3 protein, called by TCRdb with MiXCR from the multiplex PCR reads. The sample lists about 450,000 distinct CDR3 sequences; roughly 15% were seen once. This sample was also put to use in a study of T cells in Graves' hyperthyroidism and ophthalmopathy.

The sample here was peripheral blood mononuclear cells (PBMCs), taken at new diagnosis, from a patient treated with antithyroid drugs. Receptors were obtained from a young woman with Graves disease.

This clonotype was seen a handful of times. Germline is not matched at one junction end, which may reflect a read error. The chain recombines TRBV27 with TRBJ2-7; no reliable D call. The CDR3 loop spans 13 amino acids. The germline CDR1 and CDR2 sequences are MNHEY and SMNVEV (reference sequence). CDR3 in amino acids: CTSSLSPSYEQYF. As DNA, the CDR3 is TGTACCAGCAGTTTAAGTCCCTCCTACGAGCAGTACTTC.

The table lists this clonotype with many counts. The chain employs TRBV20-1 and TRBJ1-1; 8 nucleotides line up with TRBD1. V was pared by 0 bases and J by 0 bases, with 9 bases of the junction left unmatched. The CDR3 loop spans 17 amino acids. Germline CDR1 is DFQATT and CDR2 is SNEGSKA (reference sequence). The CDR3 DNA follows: TGCAGTGCTAGAGATGCGAAGGCAGGGGGCATGAACACTGAAGCTTTCTTT. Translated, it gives CSARDAKAGGMNTEAFF.

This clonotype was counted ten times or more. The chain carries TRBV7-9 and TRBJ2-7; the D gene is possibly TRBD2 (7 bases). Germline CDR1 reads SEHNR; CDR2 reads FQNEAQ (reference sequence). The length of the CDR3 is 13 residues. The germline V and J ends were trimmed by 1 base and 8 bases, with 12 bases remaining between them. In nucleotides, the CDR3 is TGTGCCAGCAGCTTAGGGCCCGGGGGGCAGCAGTACTTC. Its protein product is CASSLGPGGQQYF.

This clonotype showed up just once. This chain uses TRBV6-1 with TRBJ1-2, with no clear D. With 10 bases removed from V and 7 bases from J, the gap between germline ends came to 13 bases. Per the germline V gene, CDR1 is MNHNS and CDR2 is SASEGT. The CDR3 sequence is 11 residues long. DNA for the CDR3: TGTGCCACCTCCGGGATGGGTGGCTACACCTTC. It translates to CATSGMGGYTF.

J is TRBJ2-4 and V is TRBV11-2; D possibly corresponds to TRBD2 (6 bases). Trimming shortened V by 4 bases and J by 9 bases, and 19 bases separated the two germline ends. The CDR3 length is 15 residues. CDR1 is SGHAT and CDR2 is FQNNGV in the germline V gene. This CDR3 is CASSSPSGVWGIQYF. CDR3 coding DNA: TGTGCCAGCAGCTCGCCATCGGGGGTTTGGGGCATTCAGTACTTC.

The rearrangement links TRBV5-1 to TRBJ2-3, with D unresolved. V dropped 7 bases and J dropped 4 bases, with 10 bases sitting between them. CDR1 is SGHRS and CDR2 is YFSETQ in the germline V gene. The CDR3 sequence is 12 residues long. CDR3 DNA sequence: TGCGCCAGCCACAGAGGCGCAGATACGCAGTATTTT. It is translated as CASHRGADTQYF.

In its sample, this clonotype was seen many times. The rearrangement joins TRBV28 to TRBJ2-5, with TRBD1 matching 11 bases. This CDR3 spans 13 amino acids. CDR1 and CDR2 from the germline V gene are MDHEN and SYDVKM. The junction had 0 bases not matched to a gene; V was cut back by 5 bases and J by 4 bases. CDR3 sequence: CASSGTGGETQYF. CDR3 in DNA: TGTGCCAGCAGTGGGACAGGGGGAGAGACCCAGTACTTC.

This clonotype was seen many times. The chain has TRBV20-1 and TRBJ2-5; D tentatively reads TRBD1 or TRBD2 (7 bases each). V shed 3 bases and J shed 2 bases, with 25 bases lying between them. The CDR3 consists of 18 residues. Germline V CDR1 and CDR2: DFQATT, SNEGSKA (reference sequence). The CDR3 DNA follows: TGCAGTGCTAGGGGGGGGGGCCGACCCCAGGGGGATCAAGAGACCCAGTACTTC. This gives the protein CSARGGGRPQGDQETQYF.

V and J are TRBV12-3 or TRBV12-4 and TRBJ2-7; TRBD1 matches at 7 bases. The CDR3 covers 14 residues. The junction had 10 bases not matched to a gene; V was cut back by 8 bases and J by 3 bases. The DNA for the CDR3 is TGTGCCAGCGGAACACAGGGGCGCAACTACGAGCAGTACTTC. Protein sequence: CASGTQGRNYEQYF.

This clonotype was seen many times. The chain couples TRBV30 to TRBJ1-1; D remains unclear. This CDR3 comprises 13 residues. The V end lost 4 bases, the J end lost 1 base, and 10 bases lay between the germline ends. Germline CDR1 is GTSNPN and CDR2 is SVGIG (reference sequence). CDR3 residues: CAWKRGENTEAFF. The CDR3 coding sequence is TGTGCCTGGAAACGTGGCGAGAACACTGAAGCTTTCTTT.

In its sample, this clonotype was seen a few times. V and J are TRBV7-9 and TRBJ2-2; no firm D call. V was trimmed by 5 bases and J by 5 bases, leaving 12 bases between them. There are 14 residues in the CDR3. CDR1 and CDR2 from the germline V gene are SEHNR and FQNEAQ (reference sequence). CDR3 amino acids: CASSRRIQTGELFF. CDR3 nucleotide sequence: TGTGCCAGCAGCCGTAGAATCCAAACCGGGGAGCTGTTTTTT.

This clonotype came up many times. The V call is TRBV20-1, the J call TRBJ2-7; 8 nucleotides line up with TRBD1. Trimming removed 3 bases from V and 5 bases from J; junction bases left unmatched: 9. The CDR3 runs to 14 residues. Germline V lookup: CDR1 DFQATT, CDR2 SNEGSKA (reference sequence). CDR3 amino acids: CSASLGRGQNEQYF. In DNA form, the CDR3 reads TGCAGTGCTAGTTTGGGCAGGGGGCAAAACGAGCAGTACTTC.

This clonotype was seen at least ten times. The CDR3 protein is CASSNRSPSGWSSYNEQFF. The CDR3, as DNA: TGTGCCAGCAGCAACCGGAGCCCAAGCGGGTGGAGCTCCTACAATGAGCAGTTCTTC. This rearrangement joins TRBV7-9 to TRBJ2-1; D is perhaps TRBD2 (6 bases). CDR1 and CDR2 (germline): SEHNR, FQNEAQ (reference sequence). The CDR3 has 19 residues. Trimming stripped 5 bases from V and 0 bases from J, with 23 bases between.

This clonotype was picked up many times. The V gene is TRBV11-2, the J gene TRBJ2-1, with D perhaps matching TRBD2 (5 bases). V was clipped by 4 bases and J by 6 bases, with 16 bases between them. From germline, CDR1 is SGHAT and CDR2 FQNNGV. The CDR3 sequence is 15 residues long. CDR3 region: CASSSQDWGVNEQFF. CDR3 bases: TGTGCCAGCAGCTCCCAGGATTGGGGAGTCAATGAGCAGTTCTTC.

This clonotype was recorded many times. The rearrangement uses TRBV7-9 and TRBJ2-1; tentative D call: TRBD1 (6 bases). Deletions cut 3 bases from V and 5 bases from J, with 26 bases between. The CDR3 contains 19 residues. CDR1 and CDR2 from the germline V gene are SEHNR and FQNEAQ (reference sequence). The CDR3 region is CASSFSHDPQGVRHNEQFF. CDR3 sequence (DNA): TGTGCCAGCAGCTTTTCACACGACCCACAGGGTGTTCGTCACAATGAGCAGTTCTTC.

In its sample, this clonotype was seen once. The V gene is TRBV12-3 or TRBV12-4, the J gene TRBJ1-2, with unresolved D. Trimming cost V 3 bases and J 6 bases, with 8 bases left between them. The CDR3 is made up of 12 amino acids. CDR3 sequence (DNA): TGTGCCAGCAGTTTTAGTACAAATGGCTACACCTTC. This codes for CASSFSTNGYTF.

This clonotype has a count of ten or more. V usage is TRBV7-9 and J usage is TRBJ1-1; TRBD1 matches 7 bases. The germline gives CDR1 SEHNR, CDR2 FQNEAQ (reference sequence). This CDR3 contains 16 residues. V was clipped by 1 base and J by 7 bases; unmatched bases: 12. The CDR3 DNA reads TGTGCCAGCAGCTTAGGCGAAGGACAGGTCCCTTTTGAAGCTTTCTTT. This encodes CASSLGEGQVPFEAFF.

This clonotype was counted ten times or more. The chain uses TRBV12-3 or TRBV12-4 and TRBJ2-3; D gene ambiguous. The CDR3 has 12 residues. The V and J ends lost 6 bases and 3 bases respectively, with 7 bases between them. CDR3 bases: TGTGCCAGCAGCCAACAGACAGATACGCAGTATTTT. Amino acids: CASSQQTDTQYF.

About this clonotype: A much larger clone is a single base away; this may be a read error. CDR3 amino acids: CASSFGGLVSTKQYF. The CDR3 bases are TGTGCCAGCAGTTTCGGAGGTCTCGTTTCTACGAAGCAGTACTTC. The rearrangement uses TRBV27 and TRBJ2-7, with D maybe TRBD2 (5 bases). This CDR3 is 15 amino acids long. Germline values: CDR1 MNHEY, CDR2 SMNVEV (reference sequence). V dropped 3 bases and J dropped 8 bases, with 20 bases sitting between them.

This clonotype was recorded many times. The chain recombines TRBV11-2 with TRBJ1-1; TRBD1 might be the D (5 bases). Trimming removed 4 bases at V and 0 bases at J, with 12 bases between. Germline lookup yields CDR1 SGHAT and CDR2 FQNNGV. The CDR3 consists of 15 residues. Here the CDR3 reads CASSSRDGLNTEAFF. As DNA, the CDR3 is TGTGCCAGCAGCTCCCGGGACGGTCTGAACACTGAAGCTTTCTTT.